This T cell receptor (beta chain) was retrieved from a study of beta chain features in type 1 diabetes. In regard to this clone: No antigen is known for it.

Over 95% purity was reached by all sorted populations. Study-level findings and limits: Lower insertion and higher deletion counts appeared at VDJ junctions in type 1 diabetes patients. Resolution of whether HLA type affects TCRB rearrangement was not achieved here.

Trimming removed 5 bases from V and 1 base from J, with 11 bases in between. The CDR3 sequence is 14 residues long. Looked up from germline, CDR1 is SGHVS and CDR2 is FNYEAQ. Of the isolated RNA, all was reverse transcribed, and so the sequenced material was expressed TCRB transcripts. Naive, central memory and regulatory T cell samples averaged roughly 3.6 million reads. The data were produced by immunoSEQ multiplex PCR, yet TCRdb's version contains in-frame clones alone and is incomplete. The table includes roughly 230,000 clones, over 8.5% detected once. This sequence was found in a woman aged 18-30 years in good health. Specimen: naive CD4+ T cells from blood. The rearrangement uses TRBV7-6 and TRBJ2-5; tentative D call: TRBD2 (5 bases). CDR3 region: CASSPFGVQETQYF. CDR3 sequence (DNA): TGTGCCAGCAGCCCATTCGGGGTCCAAGAGACCCAGTACTTC.